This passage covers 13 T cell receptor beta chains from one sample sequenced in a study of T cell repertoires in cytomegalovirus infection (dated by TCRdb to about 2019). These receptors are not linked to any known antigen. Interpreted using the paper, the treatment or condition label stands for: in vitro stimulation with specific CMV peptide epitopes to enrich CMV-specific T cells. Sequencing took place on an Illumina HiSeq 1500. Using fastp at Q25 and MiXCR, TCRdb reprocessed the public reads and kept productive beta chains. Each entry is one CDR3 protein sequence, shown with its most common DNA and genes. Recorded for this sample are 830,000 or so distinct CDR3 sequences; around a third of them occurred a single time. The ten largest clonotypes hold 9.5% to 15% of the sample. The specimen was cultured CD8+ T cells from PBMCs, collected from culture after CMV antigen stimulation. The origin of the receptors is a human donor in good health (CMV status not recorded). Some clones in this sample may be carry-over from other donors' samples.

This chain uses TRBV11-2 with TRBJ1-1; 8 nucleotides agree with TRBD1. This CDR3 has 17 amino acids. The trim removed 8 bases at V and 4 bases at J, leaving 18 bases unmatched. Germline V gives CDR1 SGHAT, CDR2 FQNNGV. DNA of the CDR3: TGTGCCAGCGGGCCGTGGGACTCACAGGGGGTGGGCACTGAAGCTTTCTTT. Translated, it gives CASGPWDSQGVGTEAFF.

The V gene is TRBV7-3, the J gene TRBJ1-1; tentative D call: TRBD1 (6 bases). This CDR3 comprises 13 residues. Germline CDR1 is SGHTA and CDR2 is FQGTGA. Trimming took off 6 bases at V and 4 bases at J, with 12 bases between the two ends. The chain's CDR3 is CASRKGGGTEAFF. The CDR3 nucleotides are TGTGCCAGCAGAAAGGGGGGGGGCACTGAAGCTTTCTTT.

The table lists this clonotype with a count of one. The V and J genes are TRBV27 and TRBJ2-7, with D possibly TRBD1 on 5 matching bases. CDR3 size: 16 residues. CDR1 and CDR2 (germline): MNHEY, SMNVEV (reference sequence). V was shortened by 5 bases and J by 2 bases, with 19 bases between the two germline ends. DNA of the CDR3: TGTGCCAGCAGTCCATACCAGGGTTCGGGCCCCTACGAGCAGTACTTC. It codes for CASSPYQGSGPYEQYF.

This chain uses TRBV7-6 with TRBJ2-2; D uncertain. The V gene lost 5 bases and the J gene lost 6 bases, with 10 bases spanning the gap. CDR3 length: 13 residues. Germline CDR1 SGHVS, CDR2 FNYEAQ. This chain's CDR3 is CASSPLISGELFF. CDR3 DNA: TGTGCCAGCAGCCCCCTGATCTCCGGGGAGCTGTTTTTT.

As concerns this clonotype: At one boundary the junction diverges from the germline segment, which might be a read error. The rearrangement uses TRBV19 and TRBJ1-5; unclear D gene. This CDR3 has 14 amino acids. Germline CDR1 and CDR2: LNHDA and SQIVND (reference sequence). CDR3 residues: CVSSNWGVGQPQHF. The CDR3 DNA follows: TGTGTCAGTAGTAATTGGGGAGTCGGGCAGCCCCAGCATTTT.

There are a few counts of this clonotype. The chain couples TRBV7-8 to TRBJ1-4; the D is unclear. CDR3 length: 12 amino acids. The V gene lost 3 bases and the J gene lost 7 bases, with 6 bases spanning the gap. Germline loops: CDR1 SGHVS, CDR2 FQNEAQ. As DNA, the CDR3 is TGTGCCAGCAGCTTTGGTGGTGAAAAACTGTTTTTT. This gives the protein CASSFGGEKLFF.

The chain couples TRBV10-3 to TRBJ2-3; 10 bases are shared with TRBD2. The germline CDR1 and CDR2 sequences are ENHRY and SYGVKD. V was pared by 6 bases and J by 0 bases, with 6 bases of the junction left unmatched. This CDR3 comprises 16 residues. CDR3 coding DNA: TGTGCCATCAGACTTACTAGCGGGGCAAGCACAGATACGCAGTATTTT. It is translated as CAIRLTSGASTDTQYF.

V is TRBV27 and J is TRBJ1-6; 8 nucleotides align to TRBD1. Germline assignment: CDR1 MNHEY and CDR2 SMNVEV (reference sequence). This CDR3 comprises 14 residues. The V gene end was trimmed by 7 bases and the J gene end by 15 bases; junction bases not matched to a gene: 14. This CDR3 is CASTRFGQGALLHF. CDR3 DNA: TGTGCCAGCACCCGATTCGGGCAGGGGGCGCTCCTCCACTTT.

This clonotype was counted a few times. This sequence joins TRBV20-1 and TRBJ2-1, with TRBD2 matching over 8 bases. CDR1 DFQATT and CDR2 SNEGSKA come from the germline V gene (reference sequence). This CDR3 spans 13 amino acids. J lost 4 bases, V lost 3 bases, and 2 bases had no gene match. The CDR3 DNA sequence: TGCAGTGCTAGTAGCGGGGCTTACAATGAGCAGTTCTTC. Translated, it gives CSASSGAYNEQFF.

CDR3 in DNA: TGTGCCAGCAGTGAACCGGACAGCTACTATAATGAAAAACTGTTTTTT. Protein: CASSEPDSYYNEKLFF. The chain couples TRBV25-1 to TRBJ1-4, with D possibly TRBD1 on 6 matching bases. The germline V gene encodes CDR1 MGHDK and CDR2 SYGVNS. Trimming stripped 2 bases from V and 4 bases from J, with 14 bases between. CDR3 length equals 16 residues.

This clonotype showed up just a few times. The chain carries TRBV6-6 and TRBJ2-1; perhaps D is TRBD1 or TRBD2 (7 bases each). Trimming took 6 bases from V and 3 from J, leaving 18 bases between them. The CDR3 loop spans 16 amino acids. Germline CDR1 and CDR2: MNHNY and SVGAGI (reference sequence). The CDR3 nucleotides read TGTGCCAGCAGATACCAAACAGGGGACTACTACAATGAGCAGTTCTTC. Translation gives CASRYQTGDYYNEQFF.

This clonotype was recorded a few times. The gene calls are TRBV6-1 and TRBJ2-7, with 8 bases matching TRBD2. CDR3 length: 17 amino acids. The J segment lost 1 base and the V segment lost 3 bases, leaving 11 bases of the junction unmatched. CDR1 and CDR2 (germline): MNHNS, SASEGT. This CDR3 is CASSDFPDGRASYEQYF. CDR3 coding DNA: TGTGCCAGCAGTGATTTCCCTGACGGGAGGGCATCCTACGAGCAGTACTTC.

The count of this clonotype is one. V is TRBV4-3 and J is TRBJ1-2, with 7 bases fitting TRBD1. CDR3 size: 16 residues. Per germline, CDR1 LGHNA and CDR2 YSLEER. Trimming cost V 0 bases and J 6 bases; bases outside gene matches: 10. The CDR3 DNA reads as TGCGCCAGCAGCCAAGATGTAAGACAGGGAGCGGATGGCTACACCTTC. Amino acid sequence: CASSQDVRQGADGYTF.